The rows below give T cell receptor beta chains drawn from one sample of a study of blood T cell repertoires in COVID-19. Data came from immunoSEQ multiplex PCR; TCRdb stores just in-frame clones and leaves some out. The sample records hundreds of thousands of clones, 70% to 85% being singletons. Sequencing used PBMCs or T cells enriched from blood (not recorded which). The receptors were gathered from a woman in her sixties or seventies who had recovered from COVID-19. Both conserved end residues are part of each CDR3. The D gene is left open where the match is weak. Only part of the rows carry a size: once, few, many, or a class if the clone is expanded.

clone size | J gene | D gene | V gene | CDR3 DNA | CDR3 protein
- | TRBJ1-2 | - | TRBV6-5 | TGTGCCAGCAGTTACTCGGGGGCGGGTGGCTACACCTTC | CASSYSGAGGYTF
- | TRBJ1-5 | - | TRBV7-2 | TGTGCCAGCAGCTTCGACAGCAACTTTAATCAGCCCCAGCATTTT | CASSFDSNFNQPQHF
- | TRBJ1-5 | TRBD1 | TRBV19 | TGTGCCAGTAGGCCACCGGGACAGGGACTCAATCAGCCCCAGCATTTT | CASRPPGQGLNQPQHF
- | TRBJ2-3 | TRBD2 | TRBV19 | TGTGCCAGTAGTGACTGGAGCGGGGGCCGCCTCGGTACGCAGTATTTT | CASSDWSGGRLGTQYF
few | TRBJ1-5 | TRBD1 | TRBV2 | TGTGCCAGCAGGGAGTCAGGGGGCAAAGACAATCAGCCCCAGCATTTT | CASRESGGKDNQPQHF
- | TRBJ2-7 | TRBD2 | TRBV5-4 | TGTGCCAGCAGCTTGGCATCCCCCTGGAGCGGGATCCCCTACGAGCAGTACTTC | CASSLASPWSGIPYEQYF
- | TRBJ1-2 | - | TRBV7-2 | TGTGCCAGCAGCCGGGAGGTGGGGGGCGGCTATGGCTACACCTTC | CASSREVGGGYGYTF
- | TRBJ2-6 | - | TRBV9 | TGTGCCAGCAGCGTCAGAGACAGTTCTTCACCTGTGGCTGGGGCCAACGTCCTGACTTTC | CASSVRDSSSPVAGANVLTF
once | TRBJ1-4 | TRBD1 | TRBV19 | TGTGCCAGTAGTCCAGGAGGGACAGGTCTTAATGAAAAACTGTTTTTT | CASSPGGTGLNEKLFF
- | TRBJ1-2 | - | TRBV9 | TGTGCCAGCAGCGCTTTAGGGGCCGGCTACACCTTC | CASSALGAGYTF
- | TRBJ1-6 | - | TRBV3-1/TRBV3-2 | TGTGCCAGCAGCCTTAAAAACAGGGTTTCACCCCTCCACTTT | CASSLKNRVSPLHF
- | TRBJ1-2 | - | TRBV19 | TGTGCCAGTAGTATGAGTCAGGGTCGGGACTATGGCTACACCTTC | CASSMSQGRDYGYTF
- | TRBJ1-2 | - | TRBV25-1 | TGTGCCAGCATTCCAGGGGTCTATGGCTACACCTTC | CASIPGVYGYTF